The 17 T cell receptor beta chains presented below share a single source sample, sequenced in a study of T cells after posttransplantation cyclophosphamide (dated by TCRdb to about 2016). Library construction relied on the immunoSEQ multiplex PCR assay. TCRdb carries this immuneACCESS record with in-frame sequences only. Its versions omit some clonotypes, under half of them owing to an unresolved V gene in the studies checked, with the rest unexplained. Present in this sample are about 42,000 clones, about 90% of which were seen just once. Under 2.5% of the sample rests with the top ten. The treatment or condition label here, explained by the study, means: high-dose cyclophosphamide on days +3 and +4 as single-agent GVHD prophylaxis. Busulfan and fludarabine conditioning, a related or unrelated marrow graft, and cyclophosphamide on days +3 and +4 were given to PTCy patients. The starting material was PBMCs, obtained about 60 days after allogeneic stem cell transplant with posttransplant cyclophosphamide. Every receptor here comes from a male patient over 55 who received an allogeneic stem cell transplant from a related donor and was CMV-positive. Some T cells may derive from the graft donor when a transplant has been performed.

V is TRBV4-1 and J is TRBJ1-1; D gene uncertain. The CDR3 has 14 amino acids. The germline gives CDR1 MGHRA, CDR2 YSYEKL. Trimming stripped 0 bases from V and 2 bases from J, with 7 bases between. DNA for the CDR3: TGCGCCAGCAGCCAAGAGGCCGTCAACACTGAAGCTTTCTTT. It translates to CASSQEAVNTEAFF.

Here the CDR3 reads CASNPRDKYNEQFF. The CDR3 DNA is TGTGCCAGCAACCCCCGGGACAAATACAATGAGCAGTTCTTC. The chain has TRBV6-1 and TRBJ2-1; weak D call: TRBD1 (6 bases). CDR1 MNHNS and CDR2 SASEGT come from the germline V gene. The germline V and J ends were trimmed by 7 bases and 4 bases, with 14 bases remaining between them. The CDR3 covers 14 residues.

This clone was picked up one time. The rearrangement joins TRBV15 to TRBJ1-1; D gene ambiguous. V lost 0 bases and J lost 1, with 9 bases in between. The CDR3 has 15 residues. Germline V gene lookup returns CDR1 LNHNV and CDR2 YYDKDF (reference sequence). The CDR3 sequence is CATSRDHGANTEAFF. CDR3 DNA: TGTGCCACCAGCAGAGATCACGGTGCGAACACTGAAGCTTTCTTT.

On this clone: Other nucleotide sequences from this sample produce the same CDR3. V is TRBV27 and J is TRBJ2-1, with 11 bases matching TRBD2. Looked up from germline, CDR1 is MNHEY and CDR2 is SMNVEV (reference sequence). The CDR3 runs to 14 residues. With V trimmed by 8 bases and J by 4 bases, 4 bases remained unmatched. CDR3 in amino acids: CASSTSGGYNEQFF. The CDR3 nucleotides are TGTGCCAGCTCCACTAGCGGGGGATACAATGAGCAGTTCTTC.

Written as DNA, the CDR3 is TGTGCCAGCAGCCAAGGAGGGAGTAGCCGGTACAATGAGCAGTTCTTC. Translation: CASSQGGSSRYNEQFF. The rearrangement links TRBV14 to TRBJ2-1, with a possible D match to TRBD2 (5 bases). Between the trimmed V and J ends, which lost 1 base and 4 bases, there was a span of 14 bases. Looked up from germline, CDR1 is SGHDN and CDR2 is FVKESK. The CDR3 is 16 amino acids.

J is TRBJ1-5 and V is TRBV19, with 11 nucleotides matching TRBD1. CDR1 LNHDA and CDR2 SQIVND come from the germline V gene (reference sequence). The V segment lost 8 bases and the J segment 6 bases; nucleotides outside the gene matches: 3. The CDR3 is 13 amino acids. For the CDR3, the DNA is TGTGCCAGTGGGACAGGGGGTAGTCAGCCCCAGCATTTT. Translation: CASGTGGSQPQHF.

The table lists this clone with a count of one. V gene TRBV28 combines with J gene TRBJ1-1; D perhaps matches TRBD1 (6 bases). With 3 bases removed from V and 0 bases from J, the gap between germline ends came to 14 bases. In germline, CDR1 is MDHEN, CDR2 SYDVKM. This CDR3 is 16 amino acids long. DNA for the CDR3: TGTGCCAGCAGTTTCGGTCAGGGGCTCATGAACACTGAAGCTTTCTTT. It is translated as CASSFGQGLMNTEAFF.

The genes are TRBV6-5 and TRBJ2-7, with 14 bases matching TRBD2. The germline CDR1 and CDR2 sequences are MNHEY and SVGAGI. After removal of 6 bases from V and 12 bases from J, the junction contained 10 bases not matched to a gene. This CDR3 has 14 residues. DNA of the CDR3: TGTGCCAGCAGAGAGCCGGGACTAGCGGGGGTGGGGTACTTC. Amino acids: CASREPGLAGVGYF.

The chain is built from TRBV5-8 and TRBJ1-2; D is undetermined. CDR1 and CDR2 from the germline V gene are SGHTS and YDEGEE. Trimming pared 2 bases from V and 6 bases from J, leaving 11 bases between. This CDR3 region has 13 residues. This CDR3 reads CASSLVSEDGYTF. The DNA for the CDR3 is TGTGCCAGCAGCTTAGTGTCCGAGGATGGCTACACCTTC.

This clone was recorded a few times. J is TRBJ2-2 and V is TRBV5-1; 9 bases align to TRBD1. The CDR3 is 11 amino acids. CDR1 SGHRS and CDR2 YFSETQ come from the germline V gene. With 6 bases clipped from V and 11 bases from J, the junction kept 2 bases outside the gene matches. The CDR3: CASKDRGELFF. CDR3 nucleotides: TGCGCCAGCAAGGACAGGGGAGAGCTGTTTTTT.

The V and J genes are TRBV21-1 and TRBJ1-5; the table's D gene call, TRBD1, was not cross checked with the DNA. TRBV21-1 is marked as a pseudogene. The CDR3 runs 16 residues. Here the CDR3 reads CASSRYRGLSNQPQHF. DNA for the CDR3: TGTGCCAGCAGCCGTTACAGGGGGCTGAGCAATCAGCCCCAGCATTTT.

The chain couples TRBV5-1 to TRBJ2-2, with TRBD1 as a possible D gene (6 bases). The CDR3 is 15 amino acids. Germline V gives CDR1 SGHRS, CDR2 YFSETQ. With 4 bases removed from V and 0 bases from J, the gap between germline ends came to 10 bases. Here the CDR3 reads CASSMGHSNTGELFF. For the CDR3, the DNA is TGCGCCAGCAGCATGGGACACTCGAACACCGGGGAGCTGTTTTTT.

V is TRBV30 and J is TRBJ2-3; TRBD2 agrees at 8 bases. This CDR3 has 17 residues. V shed 5 bases and J 4 bases; nucleotides not matched to a gene: 17. Looked up from germline, CDR1 is GTSNPN and CDR2 is SVGIG (reference sequence). Written as DNA, the CDR3 is TGTGCCTGGCAATGGCTCTCTGGCGGGGGGATTTCAGATACGCAGTATTTT. Translated, it gives CAWQWLSGGGISDTQYF.

This clone was observed a single time. The rearrangement uses TRBV6-6 and TRBJ1-2; TRBD1 might be the D (5 bases). The CDR3 runs to 13 residues. Deletions cut 6 bases from V and 7 bases from J, with 15 bases between. Looked up from germline, CDR1 is MNHNY and CDR2 is SVGAGI (reference sequence). The CDR3 protein is CASRGGSSGGYTF. The CDR3, as DNA: TGTGCCAGCAGGGGGGGGAGCTCGGGTGGCTACACCTTC.

In regard to this clone: Other DNA sequences within the sample encode an identical CDR3. J is TRBJ2-2 and V is TRBV4-1, with D perhaps TRBD1 (6 bases). Per germline, CDR1 MGHRA and CDR2 YSYEKL. The ends were cut back, 0 bases at V and 8 bases at J, with 16 bases in the middle. CDR3 length: 16 amino acids. The CDR3 spells CASSQEGARRRGELFF. The CDR3 DNA is TGCGCCAGCAGCCAAGAGGGGGCCCGGCGAAGAGGGGAGCTGTTTTTT.

This CDR3 is CASSQDLSKETQYF. The CDR3 nucleotides are TGTGCCAGCAGCCAAGACCTTTCTAAAGAGACCCAGTACTTC. The rearrangement links TRBV4-2 to TRBJ2-5; unclear D gene. Trimming cost V 0 bases and J 3 bases, with 8 bases left between them. Germline assignment: CDR1 LGHNA and CDR2 YNFKEQ. CDR3 size: 14 residues.

The gene calls are TRBV9 and TRBJ1-1; maybe TRBD1 (5 bases). The germline V gene encodes CDR1 SGDLS and CDR2 YYNGEE. The V end was cut by 4 bases, the J end by 1 base, with 14 bases between. The CDR3 is made up of 15 amino acids. The CDR3 region has the DNA TGTGCCAGCAGCTTCCTAGGGGCTGGGAACACTGAAGCTTTCTTT. It encodes CASSFLGAGNTEAFF.